These T cell receptor beta chains were read from a single sample in a study of blood T cell repertoires in COVID-19. TCRdb's table, derived via immunoSEQ multiplex PCR, lists solely in-frame clones and lacks some. The table includes about 130,000 clones, roughly four fifths detected once. Sequenced input: peripheral blood. These receptors were taken from a woman in her fifties or sixties with acute or convalescent COVID-19. Each CDR3 is given with its conserved first and last residue. D genes are given only for firm matches. Expanded clones get a size class; other rows say once, few or many, or leave the size out.

j_gene	abundance	v_gene	d_gene	CDR3nt	CDR3aa
TRBJ1-2	-	TRBV27	-	TGTGCCAGCAGTTTTTCCCGAGGGGGTGGCTACACCTTC	CASSFSRGGGYTF
TRBJ1-5	-	TRBV6-1	-	TGTGCCAGCAGTGAAACCCCGGGTGGGAATCAGCCCCAGCATTTT	CASSETPGGNQPQHF
TRBJ1-2	once	TRBV6-5	-	TGTGCCAGCCGCGGGGAGGATGGCTACACCTTC	CASRGEDGYTF
TRBJ2-7	-	TRBV19	-	TGTGCCAGTAGTAGCGGGTCCGTAGACGAGCAGTACTTC	CASSSGSVDEQYF
TRBJ2-3	-	TRBV2	TRBD2	TGTGCCAGCAGTGATAGCACTAGCGCCGATACGCAGTATTTT	CASSDSTSADTQYF
TRBJ1-1	few	TRBV2	-	TGTGCCAGCTTATCTGACAGGTCTACTGTCACTGAAGCTTTCTTT	CASLSDRSTVTEAFF
TRBJ1-5	-	TRBV4-1	-	TGCGCCAGCAGCCAAGAAGGTCTTCCAGGGAATCAGCCCCAGCATTTT	CASSQEGLPGNQPQHF
TRBJ2-6	-	TRBV14	-	TGTGCCAGCAGCCAAGATCATGGACACCGGTCCGGGGCCAACGTCCTGACTTTC	CASSQDHGHRSGANVLTF
TRBJ1-2	-	TRBV19	TRBD1	TGTGCCAGTAAAGCGGACAGGGTCTATGGCTACACCTTC	CASKADRVYGYTF
TRBJ1-2	-	TRBV29-1	TRBD1	TGCAGCGCCAGGACAGGGGGCAATAACTATGGCTACACCTTC	CSARTGGNNYGYTF
TRBJ1-2	-	TRBV7-9	-	TGTGCCAGCACCCCGGCGGGGGGCGGGGGCTACACCTTC	CASTPAGGGGYTF
TRBJ1-2	-	TRBV5-1	TRBD1	TGCGCCAGCAGCTTTGGTGCCGGGACAGGGGTTAACTATGGCTACACCTTC	CASSFGAGTGVNYGYTF
TRBJ1-2	few	TRBV20-1	-	TGCAGTGCTAGCGAGCCGGGCTACACCTTC	CSASEPGYTF
TRBJ2-7	medium-sized	TRBV6-5	TRBD1	TGTGCCAGCTTTCCAGGGGGCTCCTACGAGCAGTACTTC	CASFPGGSYEQYF
TRBJ1-1	-	TRBV13	TRBD1	TGTGCCAGCAGTTCAACCCCGGGACAGGGGAACACTGAAGCTTTCTTT	CASSSTPGQGNTEAFF
TRBJ2-3	many	TRBV5-1	TRBD2	TGCGCCAGCAGCCGAGGAGGACTAGCGGGAATTGGAGATACGCAGTATTTT	CASSRGGLAGIGDTQYF
TRBJ2-3	-	TRBV5-6	-	TGTGCCAGCAGCTTGGCTAGCGTCGCAGATACGCAGTATTTT	CASSLASVADTQYF
TRBJ1-6	-	TRBV27	TRBD1	TGTGCCAGCAGTTTCAGAGCGTCCTTGACAGGGGGAAATTCACCCCTCCACTTT	CASSFRASLTGGNSPLHF
TRBJ1-1	-	TRBV7-2	-	TGTGCCAGCAGCTCTGCTAGAGACACTGAAGCTTTCTTT	CASSSARDTEAFF
TRBJ1-1	-	TRBV10-2	-	TGCGCCAGCAGTGACCCCTCGAGCGGGAGTGATGAAGCTTTCTTT	CASSDPSSGSDEAFF
TRBJ2-2	-	TRBV19	-	TGTGCCAGTAGTATCGAGGGGGTTAACACCGGGGAGCTGTTTTTT	CASSIEGVNTGELFF
TRBJ1-4	-	TRBV5-5	TRBD1	TGTGCCAGCAGCTACCGGACAGGGGTTAATGAAAAACTGTTTTTT	CASSYRTGVNEKLFF